The clone carrying this TCR beta chain was seen ten or more times. The target antigen is unknown. The record originates from a study of T cells in Graves' hyperthyroidism and ophthalmopathy. Findings of the study overall: Blood shared most expanded thyroid clonotypes above 0.001.

Germline values: CDR1 MDHEN, CDR2 SYDVKM. V lost 1 base, J lost 4 bases, and 11 bases stayed unmatched. CDR3 length: 17 residues. Enrolled ophthalmopathy patients presented with a Clinical Activity Score of at least 3, a NOSPECS grade of at least 4, and disease duration under 3 months. Amplification yielded TCR beta CDR3 regions, with RNA transcripts as the source. A set of HTBI primers served as the primers for a first-round RT-PCR of the TCR CDR3. MiXCR was run by TCRdb on the multiplex PCR reads, yielding one entry per CDR3 protein. The table shows hundreds of thousands of distinct CDR3 sequences, with less than 25% occurring only once.

J is TRBJ1-1 and V is TRBV28; 8 nucleotides agree with TRBD1. The TCR comes from a young woman with Graves' ophthalmopathy. Sequenced sample: blood. CDR3 in amino acids: CASSLFRTQGTGTEAFF. CDR3 sequence (DNA): TGTGCCAGCAGTTTATTCCGCACACAGGGGACAGGCACTGAAGCTTTCTTT.